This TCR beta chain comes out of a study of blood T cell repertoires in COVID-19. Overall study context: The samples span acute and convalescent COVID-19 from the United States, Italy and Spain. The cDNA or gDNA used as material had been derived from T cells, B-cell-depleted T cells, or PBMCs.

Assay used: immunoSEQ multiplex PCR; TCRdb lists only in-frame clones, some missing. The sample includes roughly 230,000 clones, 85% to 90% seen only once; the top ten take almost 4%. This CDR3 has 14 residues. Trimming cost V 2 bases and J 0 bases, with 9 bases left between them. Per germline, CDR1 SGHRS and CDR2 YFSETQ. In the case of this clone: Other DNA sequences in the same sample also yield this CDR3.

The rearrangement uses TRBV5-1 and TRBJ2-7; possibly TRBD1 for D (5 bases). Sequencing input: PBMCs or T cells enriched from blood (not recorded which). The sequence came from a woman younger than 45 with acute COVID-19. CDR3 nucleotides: TGCGCCAGCAGCTTCACAGGTGACTCCTACGAGCAGTACTTC. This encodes CASSFTGDSYEQYF.